These T cell receptor beta chains were read from a single sample in a study of T-cell memory formation after mild COVID-19. A single record per CDR3 protein comes from TCRdb applying MiXCR to the 5' RACE reads. The sample includes 200,000 to 250,000 distinct CDR3 sequences, roughly 10% of them seen just once. Sequences were obtained from PBMCs or a T cell subset sorted from them (not recorded which). These TCRs come from a man aged 18-30 years who had mild COVID-19 (a few samples of this study predate the infection). Cell type and time point are not known. Both conserved end residues are part of each CDR3. A D gene is named only where the DNA matches it firmly. Only some rows state a clone size, as once, few, many or a class for expanded clones.

v_call	d_call	j_call	clone_size	cdr3_aa	cdr3_nt
TRBV5-5	TRBD1	TRBJ2-1	many	CASSPIFDATGNVNEQFF	TGTGCCAGCAGCCCTATATTTGATGCGACAGGGAATGTCAATGAGCAGTTCTTC
TRBV4-1	NA	TRBJ1-1	NA	CASSQDRTELNTEAFF	TGCGCCAGCAGCCAAGATCGGACCGAGCTGAACACTGAAGCTTTCTTT
TRBV6-2/TRBV6-3	TRBD2	TRBJ2-1	NA	CASRKGTSGVHEQFF	TGTGCCAGCAGAAAAGGGACTAGCGGGGTCCACGAGCAGTTCTTC
TRBV10-3	TRBD2	TRBJ2-5	few	CATRGERGLQETQYF	TGTGCCACAAGGGGGGAGCGGGGGCTTCAAGAGACCCAGTACTTC
TRBV5-1	NA	TRBJ1-5	NA	CASSFSRDNQPQHF	TGCGCCAGCAGCTTTAGCAGGGACAATCAGCCCCAGCATTTT
TRBV7-3	NA	TRBJ2-1	many	CASSLLASSYNEQFF	TGTGCCAGCAGCTTATTGGCTAGCTCCTACAATGAGCAGTTCTTC
TRBV11-2	NA	TRBJ2-7	few	CASSLGPEWGYEQYF	TGTGCCAGCAGCTTAGGACCTGAGTGGGGCTACGAGCAGTACTTC
TRBV10-3	NA	TRBJ2-6	many	CAISESRLGVFGANVLTF	TGTGCCATCAGTGAGTCGAGGTTGGGGGTATTCGGGGCCAACGTCCTGACTTTC
TRBV29-1	NA	TRBJ1-4	NA	CSMRRTNNEKLFF	TGCAGCATGCGACGGACTAATAATGAAAAACTGTTTTTT
TRBV18	NA	TRBJ1-4	NA	CASRGQSTNEKLFF	TGTGCCAGCCGCGGACAGTCAACTAATGAAAAACTGTTTTTT
TRBV5-1	NA	TRBJ1-2	many	CASSLGGDYGYTF	TGTGCCAGCAGCTTAGGAGGAGACTATGGCTACACCTTC
TRBV15	NA	TRBJ1-4	few	CATSRIVNEKLFF	TGTGCCACCAGCAGGATAGTTAATGAAAAACTGTTTTTT
TRBV4-3	NA	TRBJ2-5	few	CASSPNRARETQYF	TGCGCCAGCAGCCCTAACAGGGCGCGTGAGACCCAGTACTTC
TRBV5-4	NA	TRBJ1-2	many	CASSLDRRGTKGYTF	TGTGCCAGCAGCTTAGACAGGAGGGGAACCAAGGGCTACACCTTC
TRBV11-2	TRBD2	TRBJ2-1	few	CASSLEGTSSEQFF	TGTGCCAGCAGCTTAGAGGGGACTAGCAGTGAGCAGTTCTTC
TRBV20-1	NA	TRBJ2-2	NA	CSARSGSGELFF	TGCAGTGCTCGGTCAGGGTCCGGGGAGCTGTTTTTT
TRBV12-3/TRBV12-4	NA	TRBJ2-2	NA	CASSLMGDTGELFF	TGTGCCAGCAGTTTGATGGGGGACACCGGGGAGCTGTTTTTT
TRBV20-1	TRBD2	TRBJ2-5	NA	CRSGPSGGRRETQYF	TGCAGATCTGGCCCTAGCGGGGGGCGTAGGGAGACCCAGTACTTC
TRBV5-1	NA	TRBJ1-6	NA	CASSLGILTSPLHF	TGCGCCAGCAGCTTGGGGATCCTCACTTCACCCCTCCACTTT
TRBV29-1	NA	TRBJ1-1	few	CSAGSGWGMNTEAFF	TGCAGCGCCGGGTCGGGGTGGGGTATGAACACTGAAGCTTTCTTT
TRBV4-2	TRBD2	TRBJ2-1	many	CASSRQPVGGGALDEQFF	TGTGCCAGCAGTCGGCAACCCGTCGGCGGGGGGGCCTTGGATGAGCAGTTCTTC
TRBV6-5	TRBD1	TRBJ2-7	NA	CASSRGTARHEQYF	TGTGCCAGCAGCAGGGGGACAGCTCGGCACGAGCAGTACTTC
TRBV12-3/TRBV12-4	TRBD1	TRBJ1-4	NA	CASRNRGTNEKLFF	TGTGCCAGCAGGAACAGGGGGACTAATGAAAAACTGTTTTTT
TRBV9	NA	TRBJ1-1	NA	CASSVEALNTEAFF	TGTGCCAGCAGCGTAGAGGCGCTGAACACTGAAGCTTTCTTT
TRBV4-2	NA	TRBJ2-2	few	CASSQDPTRASTGELFF	TGTGCCAGCAGCCAAGATCCCACCAGGGCCTCCACCGGGGAGCTGTTTTTT
TRBV24-1	NA	TRBJ2-2	NA	CATYTPNTGELFF	TGTGCCACCTACACCCCGAACACCGGGGAGCTGTTTTTT
TRBV6-1	TRBD1	TRBJ2-7	NA	CASSEGQGTLYEQYF	TGTGCCAGCAGCGAAGGACAGGGGACCCTCTACGAGCAGTACTTC
TRBV5-1	NA	TRBJ1-1	NA	CASSLVEGRNTEAFF	TGCGCCAGCAGCTTGGTAGAGGGGAGGAACACTGAAGCTTTCTTT
TRBV5-1	TRBD1	TRBJ1-6	many	CASSSGQENSPLHF	TGCGCCAGCAGCTCGGGACAGGAGAATTCACCCCTCCACTTT
TRBV27	TRBD1	TRBJ1-2	few	CASRQGGFGYGYTF	TGTGCCAGCAGGCAGGGGGGGTTCGGCTATGGCTACACCTTC
TRBV4-1	NA	TRBJ1-1	NA	CASSPRHGEAFF	TGCGCCAGCAGCCCCAGACATGGTGAAGCTTTCTTT
TRBV6-5	NA	TRBJ1-1	few	CASSYSGRAEAFF	TGTGCCAGCAGTTACTCGGGGCGGGCTGAAGCTTTCTTT
TRBV20-1	NA	TRBJ2-5	NA	CSAPGLGLQETQYF	TGCAGTGCCCCTGGTCTCGGACTGCAAGAGACCCAGTACTTC
TRBV10-3	NA	TRBJ2-7	NA	CAIGGVSYEQYF	TGTGCCATCGGGGGAGTTTCCTACGAGCAGTACTTC
TRBV7-9	TRBD1	TRBJ1-2	NA	CASSPGQEVVGYTF	TGTGCCAGCAGCCCCGGACAGGAAGTAGTCGGCTACACCTTC
TRBV2	NA	TRBJ1-5	NA	CASSPDLNQPQHF	TGTGCCAGCAGTCCGGACCTTAATCAGCCCCAGCATTTT
TRBV24-1	NA	TRBJ2-2	NA	CATSDPRANTGELFF	TGTGCCACCAGTGATCCCCGGGCGAACACCGGGGAGCTGTTTTTT
TRBV11-2	NA	TRBJ2-1	NA	CASSLDQGYNEQFF	TGTGCCAGCAGCCTGGATCAGGGCTACAATGAGCAGTTCTTC
TRBV7-9	TRBD2	TRBJ2-7	few	CASSLSGDLYEQYF	TGTGCCAGCAGCCTTAGCGGGGACCTCTACGAGCAGTACTTC
TRBV9	TRBD1	TRBJ1-3	few	CASSPRTGRSSGNTIYF	TGTGCCAGCAGCCCTCGGACAGGGAGATCTTCTGGAAACACCATATATTTT